This T cell receptor beta chain was identified during a study of blood T cell repertoires in COVID-19. Study summary: The analysed material was cDNA or gDNA that came from T cells, B-cell-depleted T cells, or PBMCs.

Original data processing: Scientists estimated how many nucleated cells there were by amplifying reference gene primers. Libraries were prepared by immunoSEQ multiplex PCR; TCRdb keeps only in-frame clonotypes and omits some of them. V, J and clone size are those of that table, while D and trimming were read from the DNA. The sample consists of some 100,000 clones, approximately 87% of them appearing once. This clone was detected once. The germline V and J ends were trimmed by 4 bases and 5 bases, with 14 bases remaining between them. The CDR3 contains 14 residues. From germline, CDR1 is MNHEY and CDR2 SVGAGI.

The clonotype comes from an older woman with acute or convalescent COVID-19. The specimen sequenced was peripheral blood. The V call is TRBV6-5, the J call TRBJ1-1; no clear D gene. CDR3 in amino acids: CASSSPARGTEAFF. Written as DNA, the CDR3 is TGTGCCAGCAGTTCCCCGGCCCGGGGAACTGAAGCTTTCTTT.